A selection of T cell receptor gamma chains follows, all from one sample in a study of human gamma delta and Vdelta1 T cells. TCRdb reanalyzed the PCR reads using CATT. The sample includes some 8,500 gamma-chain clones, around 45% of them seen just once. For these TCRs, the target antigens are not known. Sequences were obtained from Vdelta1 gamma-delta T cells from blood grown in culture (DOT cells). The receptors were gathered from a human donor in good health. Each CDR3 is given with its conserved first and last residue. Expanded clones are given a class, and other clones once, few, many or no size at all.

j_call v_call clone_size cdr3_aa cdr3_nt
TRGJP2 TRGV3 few CATWDVSDWIKTF TGTGCCACCTGGGATGTTAGTGATTGGATCAAGACGTTT
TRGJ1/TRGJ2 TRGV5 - CATWDRSYKKLF TGTGCCACCTGGGACAGGAGTTATAAGAAACTCTTT
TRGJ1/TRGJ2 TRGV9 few CALWEADTDYYKKLF TGTGCCTTGTGGGAGGCGGATACTGATTATTATAAGAAACTCTTT
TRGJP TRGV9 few CALWEVQVWRGKELGKKIKVF TGTGCCTTGTGGGAGGTGCAAGTTTGGAGGGGCAAAGAGTTGGGCAAAAAAATCAAGGTATTT
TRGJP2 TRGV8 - CATWDGHPGSDWIKTF TGTGCCACCTGGGATGGACACCCCGGTAGTGATTGGATCAAGACGTTT
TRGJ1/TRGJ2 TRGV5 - CATWDRLGSGKKLF TGTGCCACCTGGGACAGGCTCGGCTCGGGGAAGAAACTCTTT
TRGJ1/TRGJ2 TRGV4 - CATWDDRQYKKLF TGTGCCACCTGGGACGACCGACAGTATAAGAAACTCTTT
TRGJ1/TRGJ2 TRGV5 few CATWDEYKKLF TGTGCCACCTGGGACGAGTATAAGAAACTCTTT
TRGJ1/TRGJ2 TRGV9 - CALWEVTYKKLF TGTGCCTTGTGGGAGGTGACCTATAAGAAACTCTTT
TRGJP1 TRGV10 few CAAWDGDNTTGWFKIF TGTGCTGCGTGGGATGGGGATAATACCACTGGTTGGTTCAAGATATTT
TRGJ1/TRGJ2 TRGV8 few CATWDIRGKREKLF TGTGCCACCTGGGATATTCGGGGCAAGAGGGAGAAACTCTTT
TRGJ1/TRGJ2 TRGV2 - CATWDSGGYYKKLF TGTGCCACCTGGGACAGTGGGGGATATTATAAGAAACTCTTT
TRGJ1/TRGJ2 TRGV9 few CALWEGENYYKKLF TGTGCCTTGTGGGAGGGAGAAAATTATTATAAGAAACTCTTT
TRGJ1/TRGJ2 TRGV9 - CALWEDPYYYYKKLF TGTGCCTTGTGGGAGGATCCTTATTATTATTATAAGAAACTCTTT
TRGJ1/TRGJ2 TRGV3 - CATLFKKLF TGTGCCACCCTTTTTAAGAAACTCTTT
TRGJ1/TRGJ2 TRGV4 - CATWDGLGKKLF TGTGCCACCTGGGATGGTTTGGGCAAGAAACTCTTT
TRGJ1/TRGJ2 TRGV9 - CALWDRSTYYYKKLF TGTGCCTTGTGGGACCGTTCCACCTATTATTATAAGAAACTCTTT
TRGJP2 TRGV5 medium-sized CATWDRRFPGDPRSDWIKTF TGTGCCACCTGGGACAGGCGGTTCCCGGGGGATCCGCGTAGTGATTGGATCAAGACGTTT
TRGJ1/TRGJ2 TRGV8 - CATWDYGGYYKKLF TGTGCCACCTGGGACTACGGTGGCTATTATAAGAAACTCTTT
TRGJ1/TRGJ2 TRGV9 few CALWEVRYYKKLF TGTGCCTTGTGGGAGGTGCGGTATTATAAGAAACTCTTT
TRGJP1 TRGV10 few CAAWENRVWFKIF TGTGCTGCGTGGGAAAATCGGGTATGGTTCAAGATATTT
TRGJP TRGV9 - CALWEVWWLGKKIKVF TGTGCCTTGTGGGAGGTTTGGTGGTTGGGCAAAAAAATCAAGGTATTT
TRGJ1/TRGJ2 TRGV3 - CATWDPRPQYKKLF TGTGCCACCTGGGACCCGAGGCCGCAGTATAAGAAACTCTTT
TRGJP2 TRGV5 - CATWDGGDWIKTF TGTGCCACCTGGGACGGGGGCGATTGGATCAAGACGTTT
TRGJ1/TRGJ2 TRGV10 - CAAPSVKLF TGTGCTGCGCCCTCAGTGAAACTCTTT
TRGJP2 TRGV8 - CAPWDLSDWIKTF TGTGCCCCCTGGGATCTGAGTGATTGGATCAAGACGTTT
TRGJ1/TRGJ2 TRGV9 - CALWETYKLF TGTGCCTTGTGGGAGACGTACAAACTCTTT
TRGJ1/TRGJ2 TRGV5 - CATWDRLGYKKLF TGTGCCACCTGGGACAGGCTTGGGTATAAGAAACTCTTT
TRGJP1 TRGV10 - CAAWDWATGWFKIF TGTGCTGCGTGGGATTGGGCCACTGGTTGGTTCAAGATATTT
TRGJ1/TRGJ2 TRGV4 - CATWDGGEQLF TGTGCCACCTGGGATGGGGGGGAGCAGCTCTTT
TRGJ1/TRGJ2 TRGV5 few CATWDPKKLF TGTGCCACCTGGGATCCAAAGAAACTCTTT
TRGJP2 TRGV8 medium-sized CATWDDSSDWIKTF TGTGCCACCTGGGACGATAGTAGTGATTGGATCAAGACGTTT
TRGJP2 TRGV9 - CALWEVRYSSDWIKTF TGTGCCTTGTGGGAGGTGCGGTATAGTAGTGATTGGATCAAGACGTTT
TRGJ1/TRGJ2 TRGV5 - CATWDRPLF TGTGCCACCTGGGACAGGCCTCTCTTT
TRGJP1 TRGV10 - CAAWDAYQYTTGWFKIF TGTGCTGCGTGGGACGCCTACCAGTATACCACTGGTTGGTTCAAGATATTT
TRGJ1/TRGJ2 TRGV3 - CATWDQGGYKKLF TGTGCCACCTGGGACCAGGGAGGCTATAAGAAACTCTTT
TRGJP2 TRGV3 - CTTWDRHNRRWIKTF TGTACCACCTGGGACAGGCATAATAGGCGGTGGATCAAGACGTTT
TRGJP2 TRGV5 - CATWDRTSSDWIKTF TGTGCCACCTGGGACAGGACTAGTAGTGATTGGATCAAGACGTTT
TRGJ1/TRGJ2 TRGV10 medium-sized CAAWDPPNKKLF TGTGCTGCGTGGGACCCACCTAATAAGAAACTCTTT
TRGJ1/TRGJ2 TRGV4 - CATWDGQRDYYKKLF TGTGCCACCTGGGATGGTCAACGCGATTATTATAAGAAACTCTTT
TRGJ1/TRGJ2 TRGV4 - CATWDGPDSYYKKLF TGTGCCACCTGGGATGGGCCCGATTCGTATTATAAGAAACTCTTT
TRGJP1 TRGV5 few CATWDVDTTGWFKIF TGTGCCACCTGGGACGTAGATACCACTGGTTGGTTCAAGATATTT
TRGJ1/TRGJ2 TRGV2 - CATWDGRKRDYKKLF TGTGCCACCTGGGACGGGCGGAAGAGGGATTATAAGAAACTCTTT
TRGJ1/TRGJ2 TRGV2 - CAPWDGPSKKLF TGTGCCCCCTGGGACGGGCCGAGTAAGAAACTCTTT
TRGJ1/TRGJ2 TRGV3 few CATWDWSRNYYKKLF TGTGCCACCTGGGACTGGTCGCGAAATTATTATAAGAAACTCTTT
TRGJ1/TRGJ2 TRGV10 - CAAWEKKNYYKKLF TGTGCTGCGTGGGAGAAAAAGAATTATTATAAGAAACTCTTT
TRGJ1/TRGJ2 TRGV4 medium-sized CATWDVYKKLF TGTGCCACCTGGGATGTTTATAAGAAACTCTTT
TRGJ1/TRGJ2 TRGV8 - CATWDQDGTYKKLF TGTGCCACCTGGGACCAAGACGGGACTTATAAGAAACTCTTT
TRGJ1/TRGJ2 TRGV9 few CALWEEEYKKLF TGTGCCTTGTGGGAGGAAGAATATAAGAAACTCTTT
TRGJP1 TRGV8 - CATWDSLGSWFKIF TGTGCCACCTGGGATAGTTTGGGCAGTTGGTTCAAGATATTT
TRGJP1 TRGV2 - CATWDGPLHAGWFKIF TGTGCCACCTGGGACGGGCCTTTACATGCCGGTTGGTTCAAGATATTT
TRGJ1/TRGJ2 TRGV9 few CALWEVLRGYKKLF TGTGCCTTGTGGGAGGTCCTTCGGGGTTATAAGAAACTCTTT
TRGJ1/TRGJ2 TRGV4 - CATWDGSSYYKKLF TGTGCCACCTGGGATGGGTCCTCTTATTATAAGAAACTCTTT
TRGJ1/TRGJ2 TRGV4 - CATWDGPPPLYYKKLF TGTGCCACCTGGGATGGGCCGCCCCCCCTTTATTATAAGAAACTCTTT
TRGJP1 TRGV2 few CATWDGIGAGWFKIF TGTGCCACCTGGGACGGGATCGGTGCTGGTTGGTTCAAGATATTT
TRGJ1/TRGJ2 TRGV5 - CATWDRRPYYYKKLF TGTGCCACCTGGGACAGGCGCCCTTATTATTATAAGAAACTCTTT
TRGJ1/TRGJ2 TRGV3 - CATWDSPLLNYYKKLF TGTGCCACCTGGGACAGTCCGTTGCTGAATTATTATAAGAAACTCTTT
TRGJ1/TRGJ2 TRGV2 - CATWDGYYKKLF TGTGCCACCTGGGACGGGTACTATAAGAAACTCTTT
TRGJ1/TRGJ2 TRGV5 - CATWDRNRKKLF TGTGCCACCTGGGACAGAAACCGTAAGAAACTCTTT